Listed here is a single T cell receptor (beta chain). There are 13 residues in the CDR3. Germline loops: CDR1 KGHSH, CDR2 LQKENI. V was pared by 0 bases and J by 5 bases, with 8 bases between. This entry comes from a study of technical replicates of blood from a few donors. Produced via immunoSEQ multiplex PCR; TCRdb's table is partial and in-frame only. The sample shows around 76,000 clones, 90% to 95% of them seen only once. The rearrangement joins TRBV18 to TRBJ2-7; D call uncertain. Sequencing was done on a sample of T cells isolated from PBMCs. The receptor's source is a human donor in good health. The CDR3 bases are TGTGCCAGCTCACCACCACAAAGAAACGAGCAGTACTTC. Its translation is CASSPPQRNEQYF.